Presented here are 18 T cell receptor beta chains from one specimen sequenced in a study of spatial heterogeneity in lung cancer. Antigen specificity for these receptors is unknown. TCRdb recomputed calls from the 5' RACE reads with MiXCR, one row per CDR3 protein. The sample has roughly 2,900 distinct CDR3 sequences; approximately 9.3% are singletons. Broader study findings: One measure, the expanded intratumoral alpha and beta TCR count, tracked tumor mutation counts.

Time point reported: sample taken at primary tumor resection. The sample here was lung tumor tissue, taken at surgery. The receptor source for this set is a female donor with early-stage non-small cell lung cancer.

This clonotype is medium-sized by share. The chain joins TRBV13 to TRBJ2-3, with 8 bases fitting TRBD2. V trimming: 4 bases; J trimming: 1 base; junction bases outside the gene matches: 7. The CDR3 spans 16 residues. Germline V gene data show CDR1 as PRHDT and CDR2 as FYEKMQ (reference sequence). The CDR3 is CASSWAGGVGTDTQYF. CDR3 DNA: TGTGCCAGCAGCTGGGCCGGGGGGGTTGGCACAGATACGCAGTATTTT.

In this sample, this clonotype is medium-sized. The chain carries TRBV5-1 and TRBJ2-7, with TRBD1 matching over 9 bases. Germline CDR1 reads SGHRS; CDR2 reads YFSETQ. V shed 1 base, J shed 3 bases, and the junction held 11 bases outside the gene matches. This CDR3 is 17 amino acids long. The CDR3 DNA reads as TGCGCCAGCAGCTTGAACTTTGGAGGGACAGGGTACTACGAGCAGTACTTC. Encoded protein: CASSLNFGGTGYYEQYF.

This clonotype is labeled medium-sized. This sequence joins TRBV5-1 and TRBJ2-6, with 7 bases lining up with TRBD2. Losses at the gene ends were 2 bases for V and 1 base for J; bases not matched to a gene: 9. Germline lookup yields CDR1 SGHRS and CDR2 YFSETQ. CDR3 size: 18 residues. The CDR3 sequence is CASSFQAGKGSGANVLTF. The CDR3 DNA follows: TGCGCCAGCAGCTTCCAAGCGGGGAAGGGTTCTGGGGCCAACGTCCTGACTTTC.

By frequency in the sample, this clonotype is medium-sized. This chain joins TRBV30 and TRBJ1-1, with D unresolved. The length of the CDR3 is 12 residues. Germline V gene sequence: CDR1 GTSNPN, CDR2 SVGIG (reference sequence). V was clipped by 3 bases and J by 1 base, with 6 bases between them. The chain's CDR3 is CAWRPGNTEAFF. The CDR3 DNA is TGTGCCTGGAGACCAGGGAACACTGAAGCTTTCTTT.

This clonotype was seen repeatedly, ten times or more. The DNA of the CDR3 is TGTGCCAGCAGTTACCGCGGGACTAGCTCTGAGCAGTTCTTC. Its translation: CASSYRGTSSEQFF. The gene calls are TRBV6-2 or TRBV6-3 and TRBJ2-1; 9 bases agree with TRBD2. V lost 2 bases to trimming and J lost 9 bases; unmatched junction nucleotides: 5. Germline values: CDR1 MNHEY, CDR2 SVGEGT. The CDR3 consists of 14 residues.

This clonotype is medium-sized in the sample. V and J are TRBV11-2 and TRBJ1-5; TRBD1 matches at 8 bases. The length of the CDR3 is 15 residues. With V trimmed by 1 base and J by 6 bases, 5 bases remained unmatched. Germline V gives CDR1 SGHAT, CDR2 FQNNGV. The CDR3 DNA is TGTGCCAGCAGCTTAGCTTCAGGGGGCGGTCAGCCCCAGCATTTT. It encodes CASSLASGGGQPQHF.

This clonotype was seen many times. This chain joins TRBV4-2 and TRBJ2-7, with 12 bases identical to TRBD2. This CDR3 has 19 residues. Looked up from germline, CDR1 is LGHNA and CDR2 is YNFKEQ. With V trimmed by 0 bases and J by 6 bases, 15 bases remained unmatched. Here the CDR3 reads CASSQDRTSGGPTSREQYF. As DNA, the CDR3 is TGTGCCAGCAGCCAAGATCGTACTAGCGGGGGGCCCACCTCCCGCGAGCAGTACTTC.

In its sample, this clonotype is medium-sized. The V gene is TRBV11-2, the J gene TRBJ2-3, with 15 bases aligning to TRBD2. J was trimmed by 1 base and V by 3 bases; bases with no gene match: 5. CDR3 length: 18 amino acids. The germline gives CDR1 SGHAT, CDR2 FQNNGV. CDR3 loop: CASSLRTSGGAGTDTQYF. CDR3 nucleotide sequence: TGTGCCAGCAGCTTGAGGACTAGCGGGGGGGCCGGCACAGATACGCAGTATTTT.

By proportion, this clonotype is medium-sized. J is TRBJ2-5 and V is TRBV9; D is possibly TRBD2 (5 bases). The CDR3 is 15 amino acids. Germline CDR1 reads SGDLS; CDR2 reads YYNGEE. Deletions cut 5 bases from V and 3 bases from J, with 17 bases between. The CDR3 DNA reads as TGTGCCAGCAGTGTCGGCGACGCCGGGGAAGAGACCCAGTACTTC. Amino acid sequence: CASSVGDAGEETQYF.

By proportion, this clonotype is medium-sized. V is TRBV28 and J is TRBJ1-6, with 7 bases identical to TRBD1. The CDR3 consists of 20 residues. Unmatched junction bases numbered 17, after V lost 6 bases and J lost 0 bases. Germline CDR1 is MDHEN and CDR2 is SYDVKM. This chain's CDR3 is CASSSLGTAGSSSYNSPLHF. CDR3 nucleotide sequence: TGTGCCAGCAGCTCCCTGGGGACAGCGGGATCAAGCTCCTATAATTCACCCCTCCACTTT.

This clonotype is medium-sized in the sample. The chain joins TRBV7-9 to TRBJ2-3; D is possibly TRBD2 (7 bases). V dropped 6 bases and J dropped 2 bases, with 15 bases sitting between them. There are 15 residues in the CDR3. Per germline, CDR1 SEHNR and CDR2 FQNEAQ (reference sequence). The DNA of the CDR3 is TGTGCCAGCAGGAAGGGGGGGCCGGTCACAGATACGCAGTATTTT. It is translated as CASRKGGPVTDTQYF.

The chain employs TRBV9 and TRBJ2-7, with D unresolved. The CDR3 spans 14 residues. Trimming left V 0 bases short and J 1 base short, with 8 bases between. Germline CDR1 is SGDLS and CDR2 is YYNGEE. The CDR3 loop reads CASSVAVSSYEQYF. In DNA form, the CDR3 reads TGTGCCAGCAGCGTAGCTGTGAGTTCCTACGAGCAGTACTTC.

This clonotype is large (0.1 to 1%). This rearrangement joins TRBV28 to TRBJ1-2, with D uncertain. CDR1 is MDHEN and CDR2 is SYDVKM in the germline V gene. The CDR3 spans 14 residues. Trimming left V 3 bases short and J 4 bases short, with 12 bases between. CDR3 sequence: CASSLAAALYGYTF. In DNA form, the CDR3 reads TGTGCCAGCAGTTTGGCGGCAGCCCTCTATGGCTACACCTTC.

This clonotype is termed medium-sized (0.01 to 0.1%). The chain combines TRBV7-2 with TRBJ2-1; perhaps D is TRBD1 or TRBD2 (5 bases each). From germline, CDR1 is SGHTA and CDR2 FQGNSA. Deletions cut 5 bases from V and 6 bases from J, with 17 bases between. The CDR3 spans 15 residues. DNA of the CDR3: TGTGCCAGCAGCCTCGGGACCCACGGAATCAATGAGCAGTTCTTC. Residues: CASSLGTHGINEQFF.

This clonotype is classed as medium-sized (0.01 to 0.1%). This CDR3 is CASSLGFRGQETQYF. The CDR3 region has the DNA TGTGCCAGCAGCTTAGGGTTTCGGGGACAAGAGACCCAGTACTTC. The chain employs TRBV7-9 and TRBJ2-5; a possible D gene is TRBD2 (5 bases). Trimming took off 1 base at V and 2 bases at J, with 11 bases between the two ends. This CDR3 is 15 amino acids long. Per germline, CDR1 SEHNR and CDR2 FQNEAQ (reference sequence).

This clonotype was recorded many times. The J gene is TRBJ1-6, the V gene TRBV6-5; TRBD1 agrees at 7 bases. Germline V lookup: CDR1 MNHEY, CDR2 SVGAGI. V was pared by 6 bases and J by 6 bases, with 8 bases of the junction left unmatched. The CDR3 is made up of 15 amino acids. In DNA form, the CDR3 reads TGTGCCAGCAGGGGGCAAGGGACAGCTAATTCACCCCTCCACTTT. Its translation is CASRGQGTANSPLHF.

The table lists this clonotype with many counts. V gene TRBV24-1 combines with J gene TRBJ2-3; tentatively, D is TRBD1 or TRBD2 (5 bases each). The CDR3 consists of 13 residues. CDR1 and CDR2 (germline): KGHDR, SFDVKD. Deletions cut 8 bases from V and 4 bases from J, with 12 bases between. This CDR3 reads CATMGTRSDTQYF. CDR3 bases: TGTGCCACCATGGGGACCCGATCAGATACGCAGTATTTT.

Judged by abundance, this clonotype is medium-sized. The chain joins TRBV6-5 to TRBJ2-5; D is undetermined. Germline CDR1 and CDR2: MNHEY and SVGAGI. The CDR3 is made up of 12 amino acids. V gave up 6 bases and J gave up 5 bases, with 10 bases separating them. As DNA, the CDR3 is TGTGCCAGCAGCCAGTCGCGGGAGACCCAGTACTTC. It yields the protein CASSQSRETQYF.